Listed below are T cell receptor beta chains from one sample, sequenced in a study of T cell repertoires in cytomegalovirus infection. TCRdb re-derived calls from the reads in MiXCR, one entry per CDR3 protein. The data hold roughly 990,000 distinct CDR3 sequences, with roughly 30% observed a single time. The antigens these receptors bind are not known. The starting material was cultured CD8+ T cells from PBMCs, obtained from culture after CMV antigen stimulation. The source of these receptors is a human donor in good health (CMV status not recorded). Some clones in this sample may be carry-over from other donors' samples. The CDR3 runs from the conserved cysteine through the conserved F or W. Each record gives: V gene, CDR3 protein.

TRBV12-3/TRBV12-4 | CASSLQDNSNQPQHF
TRBV6-2/TRBV6-3 | CASSLPGQGFNQPQHF
TRBV25-1 | CASSDTHDLDSYNSPLHF
TRBV7-9 | CASITQGAVSGNTIYF
TRBV27 | CASTPAWDTEAFF
TRBV7-6 | CASSLRTDFNSPLHF
TRBV7-6 | CASSSRGWEETQYF
TRBV12-3/TRBV12-4 | CASSLSINEQFF
TRBV7-6 | CASSPSSGQTNTEAFF
TRBV2 | CASSEEANTEAFF
TRBV4-1 | CASSRRQENQPQHF
TRBV27 | CASSKLGAISTDTQYF
TRBV7-2 | CASSLRQAKYYERYF
TRBV18 | CASSPTRAPNEQFF
TRBV3-1 | CASSQPWDGLAGGGGGGEQFF
TRBV2 | CASSEARVSGTGGYEQYF
TRBV6-2/TRBV6-3 | CASSYSIRGEAFF